This T cell receptor (beta chain) is drawn from a study of monozygotic twins with cystic fibrosis. Study results and caveats: Unrelated CF individuals shared fewer identical clonotypes than monozygotic CF twins.

Germline V gene lookup returns CDR1 SGDLS and CDR2 YYNGEE. The CDR3 runs 13 residues. The V segment lost 3 bases and the J segment 6 bases; nucleotides outside the gene matches: 3. Sequenced by immunoSEQ multiplex PCR; TCRdb stores in-frame clones only, minus some. This table holds around 17,000 clones, over 95% found once. About this clone: Antigen: not known.

The origin of this receptor is a girl aged 2-9 years with cystic fibrosis. The chain joins TRBV9 to TRBJ2-1, with 7 bases lining up with TRBD2. The source material was blood. The CDR3 coding sequence is TGTGCCAGCAGCGCAACTAGCGCCAATGAGCAGTTCTTC. It specifies CASSATSANEQFF.